This entry lists 32 T cell receptor beta chains sequenced from one sample in a study of blood T cells in healthy people across ages. A sample-barcoded 5' primer and a J-beta primer mix were used in a second PCR of roughly 6 to 11 cycles. A single record per CDR3 protein comes from TCRdb applying MiXCR to the 5' RACE reads. This repertoire shows 1.5 million to 2 million distinct CDR3 sequences, roughly two fifths found once; its top ten account for roughly 24%. The sample taken for sequencing was blood. Receptor source: a human donor in good health.

The rearrangement links TRBV5-1 to TRBJ2-3, with unresolved D. V dropped 5 bases and J dropped 0 bases, with 7 bases sitting between them. CDR1 is SGHRS and CDR2 is YFSETQ in the germline V gene. The CDR3 loop spans 13 amino acids. CDR3 in DNA: TGCGCCAGCAGGGCGGACAGCACAGATACGCAGTATTTT. Its translation: CASRADSTDTQYF.

J is TRBJ2-4 and V is TRBV28; 10 positions agree with TRBD2. The CDR3 is 15 residues long. Trimming cost V 5 bases and J 5 bases; bases outside gene matches: 6. CDR1 and CDR2 from the germline V gene are MDHEN and SYDVKM. Here the CDR3 reads CASSILAGGENIQYF. The CDR3 DNA follows: TGTGCCAGCAGTATCTTAGCGGGGGGTGAAAACATTCAGTACTTC.

The chain carries TRBV7-2 and TRBJ1-5; D may be TRBD1 (6 bases). The germline CDR1 and CDR2 sequences are SGHTA and FQGNSA. V was pared by 5 bases and J by 0 bases, with 26 bases between. This CDR3 is 20 amino acids long. DNA of the CDR3: TGTGCCAGCAGCCCAGGGGTGGGGGTGGGCGATCCCCCTAGCAATCAGCCCCAGCATTTT. Encoded protein: CASSPGVGVGDPPSNQPQHF.

The CDR3 nucleotides are TGTGCCAGCAGGCCGAGGGGAAGCACAGATACGCAGTATTTT. Translated, it gives CASRPRGSTDTQYF. The genes are TRBV12-3 or TRBV12-4 and TRBJ2-3; possibly TRBD1 or TRBD2 for D (5 bases each). The CDR3 has 14 residues. V dropped 6 bases and J dropped 0 bases, with 10 bases sitting between them.

The chain links TRBV6-1 to TRBJ2-7; D possibly corresponds to TRBD1 (6 bases). This CDR3 is built from 16 residues. The germline V gene has CDR1 MNHNS and CDR2 SASEGT. Deletions cut 10 bases from V and 4 bases from J, with 26 bases between. The CDR3 is CAIHEGVGLSSYEQYF. The CDR3, as DNA: TGTGCCATCCATGAGGGGGTTGGGTTGTCAAGTTACGAGCAGTACTTC.

The chain couples TRBV27 to TRBJ2-7; TRBD2 agrees at 8 bases. The CDR3 extends over 14 amino acids. After removal of 7 bases from V and 3 bases from J, the junction contained 8 bases not matched to a gene. Germline CDR1 and CDR2: MNHEY and SMNVEV (reference sequence). CDR3 loop: CASKPMAGGYEQYF. The DNA of the CDR3 is TGTGCCAGCAAACCTATGGCGGGAGGCTACGAGCAGTACTTC.

This clonotype was counted only a few times. The V call is TRBV15, the J call TRBJ1-2; 8 nucleotides line up with TRBD1. Germline CDR1 and CDR2: LNHNV and YYDKDF (reference sequence). The V and J ends lost 0 bases and 4 bases, in that order; junction bases with no gene match: 4. CDR3 length equals 15 residues. CDR3 sequence reads: CATSRDIGTGYGYTF. The DNA of the CDR3 is TGTGCCACCAGCAGAGATATAGGGACAGGCTATGGCTACACCTTC.

The chain uses TRBV7-9 and TRBJ1-6; D is unclear. Trimming pared 5 bases from V and 9 bases from J, leaving 14 bases between. From germline, CDR1 is SEHNR and CDR2 FQNEAQ (reference sequence). The CDR3 covers 14 residues. The CDR3 reads CASSQTRPGSPLHF. CDR3 nucleotides: TGTGCCAGCAGCCAGACAAGGCCGGGTTCACCCCTCCACTTT.

This chain joins TRBV29-1 and TRBJ2-7, with D perhaps matching TRBD1 or TRBD2 (5 bases each). Trimming took 6 bases from V and 3 from J, leaving 15 bases between them. This CDR3 contains 13 residues. Germline V gene sequence: CDR1 SQVTM, CDR2 ANQGSEA. DNA of the CDR3: TGCAGCGTAGGGGAAAGGGACCGCTACGAGCAGTACTTC. Its protein is CSVGERDRYEQYF.

This clonotype was picked up a small number of times. The chain recombines TRBV6-1 with TRBJ2-1; 8 nucleotides line up with TRBD1. The CDR3 loop spans 15 amino acids. CDR1 and CDR2 (germline): MNHNS, SASEGT. The V and J ends lost 2 bases and 8 bases, in that order; junction bases with no gene match: 8. The chain's CDR3 is CASSEQGAIGYEQFF. CDR3 sequence (DNA): TGTGCCAGCAGTGAACAGGGGGCGATAGGTTATGAGCAGTTCTTC.

This clonotype was counted only a few times. The V and J genes are TRBV9 and TRBJ1-1, with D perhaps TRBD1 (6 bases). Trimming left V 1 base short and J 4 bases short, with 11 bases between. Germline CDR1 and CDR2: SGDLS and YYNGEE. The CDR3 has 14 residues. The CDR3 sequence: CASSVLDRSTEAFF. The DNA of the CDR3 is TGTGCCAGCAGCGTACTAGACAGGTCCACTGAAGCTTTCTTT.

The rearrangement uses TRBV14 and TRBJ1-1; 9 nucleotides line up with TRBD1. This CDR3 region has 16 residues. V trimming: 3 bases; J trimming: 3 bases; junction bases outside the gene matches: 8. Germline assignment: CDR1 SGHDN and CDR2 FVKESK. CDR3 in amino acids: CASSHWDREFDTEAFF. The CDR3, as DNA: TGTGCCAGCAGCCATTGGGACAGGGAATTTGACACTGAAGCTTTCTTT.

The genes are TRBV7-3 and TRBJ1-1; D remains ambiguous. The germline V gene has CDR1 SGHTA and CDR2 FQGTGA. Trimming took 5 bases from V and 8 from J, leaving 18 bases between them. The CDR3 runs 14 residues. The CDR3 spells CASSLGSTSSEAFF. CDR3 bases: TGTGCCAGCAGCCTCGGGTCCACATCCTCGGAAGCTTTCTTT.

This clonotype was detected once. This chain joins TRBV12-3 or TRBV12-4 and TRBJ2-3; TRBD2 matches at 12 bases. Trimming removed 6 bases from V and 6 bases from J; junction bases left unmatched: 4. CDR3 size: 14 residues. As DNA, the CDR3 is TGTGCCAGCAGGCCGACTAGCGGGGGTGATACGCAGTATTTT. It yields the protein CASRPTSGGDTQYF.

This rearrangement joins TRBV5-1 to TRBJ2-3; TRBD2 matches at 12 bases. The CDR3 spans 16 residues. V lost 4 bases to trimming and J lost 3 bases; unmatched junction nucleotides: 6. Germline-derived CDR1 and CDR2 are SGHRS and YFSETQ. The CDR3 DNA is TGCGCCAGCAGCCTTAGGACTAGCGGGGAGACAGATACGCAGTATTTT. The encoded protein is CASSLRTSGETDTQYF.

The gene calls are TRBV5-1 and TRBJ2-1; 8 bases map to TRBD2. Germline assignment: CDR1 SGHRS and CDR2 YFSETQ. Unmatched junction bases numbered 14, after V lost 3 bases and J lost 3 bases. The CDR3 contains 18 residues. CDR3 sequence: CASSSGVRQRGFYNEQFF. The CDR3 nucleotides are TGCGCCAGCAGCTCGGGGGTTAGGCAGCGGGGGTTCTACAATGAGCAGTTCTTC.

The chain has TRBV5-1 and TRBJ2-3, with TRBD2 as a possible D gene (6 bases). Germline V CDR1 and CDR2: SGHRS, YFSETQ. The CDR3 has 17 residues. Between the trimmed V and J ends, which lost 0 bases and 2 bases, there was a span of 16 bases. The CDR3 reads CASSLEVRGLLTDTQYF. The CDR3 coding sequence is TGCGCCAGCAGCTTGGAGGTTAGGGGACTTCTCACAGATACGCAGTATTTT.

This clonotype has ten or more counts. This sequence joins TRBV20-1 and TRBJ1-1; D possibly corresponds to TRBD1 (5 bases). V gave up 3 bases and J gave up 5 bases, with 13 bases separating them. The CDR3 has 13 residues. Germline V CDR1 and CDR2: DFQATT, SNEGSKA (reference sequence). As DNA, the CDR3 is TGCAGTGCTAGTAGGGGAAAGGTGACTGAAGCTTTCTTT. It codes for CSASRGKVTEAFF.

This clonotype showed up just a few times. The chain has TRBV12-3 or TRBV12-4 and TRBJ2-5; TRBD2 might be the D (6 bases). The V end lost 3 bases, the J end lost 5 bases, and 13 bases lay between the germline ends. The CDR3 spans 14 residues. Here the CDR3 DNA reads TGTGCCAGCAGTTTCGGGGGTATGGTGGAGACCCAGTACTTC. Residues: CASSFGGMVETQYF.

As concerns this clonotype: One junction end does not reproduce the germline sequence, and a read error may be involved. The chain carries TRBV6-2 or TRBV6-3 and TRBJ1-2, with TRBD1 identical over 8 bases. This CDR3 contains 14 residues. Looked up from germline, CDR1 is MNHEY and CDR2 is SVGEGT. CDR3 sequence reads: CASTPGGQRYGHTF. The CDR3 coding sequence is TGTGCCAGCACCCCAGGGGGCCAGAGGTATGGCCACACCTTC.

The chain recombines TRBV2 with TRBJ2-4; D is undetermined. This CDR3 is built from 12 residues. Germline V gives CDR1 SNHLY, CDR2 FYNNEI. The ends were cut back, 5 bases at V and 5 bases at J, with 7 bases in the middle. The CDR3 loop reads CASSRRQNIQYF. CDR3 sequence (DNA): TGTGCCAGCAGTCGCAGACAAAACATTCAGTACTTC. The full variable domain, its missing parts supplied by reference TRBV2 and TRBJ2-4, is EPEVTQTPSHQVTQMGQEVILRCVPISNHLYFYWYRQILGQKVEFLVSFYNNEISEKSEIFDDQFSVERPDGSNFTLKIRSTKLEDSAMYFCASSRRQNIQYFGAGTRLSVL.

In this sample, this clonotype turned up a few times. The chain couples TRBV28 to TRBJ1-5; D might be TRBD1 (5 bases). Trimming pared 3 bases from V and 2 bases from J, leaving 17 bases between. Germline V gene sequence: CDR1 MDHEN, CDR2 SYDVKM. The CDR3 sequence is 17 residues long. CDR3 DNA sequence: TGTGCCAGCAGTTTGGCCAAGCGGGGGGTTGGCAATCAGCCCCAGCATTTT. Its translation: CASSLAKRGVGNQPQHF.

The sample holds a few counts of this clonotype. This chain links TRBV29-1 with TRBJ2-1; 8 nucleotides match TRBD2. Germline CDR1 reads SQVTM; CDR2 reads ANQGSEA. The CDR3 length is 14 residues. Trimming removed 4 bases from V and 0 bases from J; junction bases left unmatched: 2. CDR3 region: CSVGGTSSYNEQFF. For the CDR3, the DNA is TGCAGCGTTGGGGGGACTAGCTCCTACAATGAGCAGTTCTTC.

This clonotype has just a few counts. V is TRBV7-2 and J is TRBJ2-3; D call uncertain. Germline V gene sequence: CDR1 SGHTA, CDR2 FQGNSA. This CDR3 contains 12 residues. V was cut by 4 bases and J by 4 bases, with 6 bases left in between. In DNA form, the CDR3 reads TGTGCCAGCAGCTCCGTCGCAGATACGCAGTATTTT. Its protein product is CASSSVADTQYF. The whole variable domain, filled in from reference TRBV7-2 and TRBJ2-3, reads GAGVSQSPSNKVTEKGKDVELRCDPISGHTALYWYRQSLGQGLEFLIYFQGNSAPDKSGLPSDRFSAERTGGSVSTLTIQRTQQEDSAVYLCASSSVADTQYFGPGTRLTVL.

The V gene is TRBV24-1, the J gene TRBJ2-5; 10 nucleotides match TRBD1. The germline gives CDR1 KGHDR, CDR2 SFDVKD. With 7 bases clipped from V and 5 bases from J, the junction kept 6 bases outside the gene matches. This CDR3 region has 14 residues. CDR3: CATRETGGYETQYF. DNA for the CDR3: TGTGCCACCAGAGAGACAGGGGGCTATGAGACCCAGTACTTC.

As to this clonotype: An end of the junction differs from the germline gene, which may be a read error. The CDR3 sequence: CASSFYRGGDYEQVF. DNA for the CDR3: TGTGCCAGCAGCTTCTATCGGGGGGGCGACTATGAGCAGGTCTTC. The chain links TRBV7-8 to TRBJ2-1; 8 positions match TRBD2. The CDR3 contains 15 residues. Germline loops: CDR1 SGHVS, CDR2 FQNEAQ.

The V call is TRBV5-1, the J call TRBJ1-6; weak D call: TRBD1 (5 bases). CDR3 length equals 15 residues. V was clipped by 0 bases and J by 8 bases, with 12 bases between them. In germline, CDR1 is SGHRS, CDR2 YFSETQ. CDR3 protein: CASSLGGIEDSPLHF. The CDR3 bases are TGCGCCAGCAGCTTGGGGGGGATAGAAGATTCACCCCTCCACTTT. Looking up the rest from reference TRBV5-1 and TRBJ1-6 gives the full variable domain: KAGVTQTPRYLIKTRGQQVTLSCSPISGHRSVSWYQQTPGQGLQFLFEYFSETQRNKGNFPGRFSGRQFSNSRSEMNVSTLELGDSALYLCASSLGGIEDSPLHFGNGTRLTVT.

This rearrangement joins TRBV12-3 or TRBV12-4 to TRBJ2-1; D may be TRBD1 or TRBD2 (5 bases each). Trimming cost V 7 bases and J 3 bases, with 13 bases left between them. The CDR3 consists of 14 residues. CDR3: CASTARDHYNEQFF. The CDR3 DNA reads as TGTGCCAGCACCGCCCGGGACCACTACAATGAGCAGTTCTTC.

This chain connects TRBV2 to TRBJ2-1; D perhaps matches TRBD2 (7 bases). Germline loops: CDR1 SNHLY, CDR2 FYNNEI. V was shortened by 2 bases and J by 9 bases, with 14 bases between the two germline ends. The CDR3 contains 14 residues. Here the CDR3 reads CASSELGGPGEQFF. CDR3 bases: TGTGCCAGCAGTGAACTCGGGGGGCCGGGTGAGCAGTTCTTC.

The chain carries TRBV10-3 and TRBJ1-2; no firm D call. V was clipped by 2 bases and J by 0 bases, with 16 bases between them. Germline loops: CDR1 ENHRY, CDR2 SYGVKD. The CDR3 is 17 amino acids. The CDR3 nucleotides are TGTGCCATCAGTGAGGGGCCACACAGAGGAGCTAACTATGGCTACACCTTC. Protein product: CAISEGPHRGANYGYTF.

The chain is built from TRBV7-9 and TRBJ2-1; D unclear. The V gene's germline CDR1 is SEHNR and CDR2 FQNEAQ (reference sequence). The CDR3 extends over 13 amino acids. Trimming removed 5 bases from V and 6 bases from J, with 11 bases in between. The CDR3 loop is CASSPVSANEQFF. The CDR3 coding sequence is TGTGCCAGCAGCCCCGTCTCCGCCAATGAGCAGTTCTTC.

In this sample, this clonotype turned up once. This chain joins TRBV27 and TRBJ1-5; no definite D call. Deletions cut 10 bases from V and 7 bases from J, with 14 bases between. The CDR3 covers 12 residues. CDR1 is MNHEY, CDR2 SMNVEV, per germline (reference sequence). CDR3 DNA: TGTGCCATTACGTCATCGGCGCAGCCCCAGCATTTT. Amino acids: CAITSSAQPQHF.